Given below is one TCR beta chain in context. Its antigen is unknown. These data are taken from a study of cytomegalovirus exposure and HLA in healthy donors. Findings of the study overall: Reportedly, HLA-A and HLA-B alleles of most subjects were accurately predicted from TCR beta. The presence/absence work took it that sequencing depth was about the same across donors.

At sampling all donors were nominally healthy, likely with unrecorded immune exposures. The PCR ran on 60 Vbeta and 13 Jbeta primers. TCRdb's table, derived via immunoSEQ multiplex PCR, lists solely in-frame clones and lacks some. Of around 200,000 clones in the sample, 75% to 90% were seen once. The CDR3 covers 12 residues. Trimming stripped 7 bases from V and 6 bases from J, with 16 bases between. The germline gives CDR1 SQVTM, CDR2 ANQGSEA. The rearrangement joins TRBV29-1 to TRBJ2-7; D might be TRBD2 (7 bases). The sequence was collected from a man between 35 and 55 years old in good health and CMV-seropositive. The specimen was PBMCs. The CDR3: CSALEAGAEQYF. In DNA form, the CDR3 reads TGCAGCGCATTGGAGGCGGGGGCCGAGCAGTACTTC.